The 21 T cell receptor beta chains reported below all come from one sample, sequenced in a study of neoadjuvant nivolumab and ipilimumab in lung cancer. Assay used: immunoSEQ multiplex PCR; TCRdb lists only in-frame clones, some missing. Seen here are about 26,000 clones, more than 75% observed once, and the top ten hold about 8.6%. The sample consisted of tumor tissue, taken after neoadjuvant nivolumab, alone or with ipilimumab, at or shortly before surgery. Source of these receptors: an adult with non-small cell lung cancer.

The genes are TRBV7-3 and TRBJ1-1, with unresolved D. This CDR3 region has 14 residues. Germline V gene sequence: CDR1 SGHTA, CDR2 FQGTGA. V was clipped by 1 base and J by 6 bases, with 12 bases between them. The CDR3 sequence: CASSLNPGQAEAFF. The CDR3 nucleotides are TGTGCCAGCAGCTTAAACCCTGGGCAGGCTGAAGCTTTCTTT.

The rearrangement links TRBV11-3 to TRBJ1-1; 8 bases agree with TRBD1. The V segment lost 7 bases and the J segment 1 base; nucleotides outside the gene matches: 11. CDR3 length: 16 amino acids. The germline CDR1 and CDR2 sequences are SGHNT and YENEEA. Here the CDR3 DNA reads TGTGCCAGCACCTCCTTCGCCGGGACAGGGAACACTGAAGCTTTCTTT. This gives the protein CASTSFAGTGNTEAFF.

The chain recombines TRBV10-3 with TRBJ1-1; 8 bases fit TRBD1. CDR3 length: 14 amino acids. Germline V gives CDR1 ENHRY, CDR2 SYGVKD. J was trimmed by 2 bases and V by 4 bases; bases with no gene match: 3. CDR3 in DNA: TGTGCCATCAGTGTGGACAGGGTAAACACTGAAGCTTTCTTT. Amino acid sequence: CAISVDRVNTEAFF.

The CDR3: CASSFLGETEAFF. As DNA, the CDR3 is TGTGCCAGCAGCTTTCTCGGGGAAACTGAAGCTTTCTTT. V and J are TRBV11-3 and TRBJ1-1; no reliable D call. Germline V lookup: CDR1 SGHNT, CDR2 YENEEA. Trimming removed 3 bases from V and 5 bases from J, with 10 bases in between. The CDR3 has 13 residues.

The chain uses TRBV5-4 and TRBJ2-5; D is perhaps TRBD1 or TRBD2 (6 bases each). With 4 bases removed from V and 5 bases from J, the gap between germline ends came to 21 bases. The CDR3 is 16 amino acids. Per the germline V gene, CDR1 is SGHNT and CDR2 is YYREEE (reference sequence). CDR3 sequence reads: CASSLKLGGRSETQYF. CDR3 DNA: TGTGCCAGCAGCCTAAAGTTAGGGGGGCGCTCGGAGACCCAGTACTTC. Full variable domain (missing parts from reference TRBV5-4 and TRBJ2-5): ETGVTQSPTHLIKTRGQQVTLRCSSQSGHNTVSWYQQALGQGPQFIFQYYREEENGRGNFPPRFSGLQFPNYSSELNVNALELDDSALYLCASSLKLGGRSETQYFGPGTRLLVL.

The rearrangement joins TRBV7-9 to TRBJ2-7, with D perhaps matching TRBD1 (5 bases). The germline V gene has CDR1 SEHNR and CDR2 FQNEAQ (reference sequence). V gave up 4 bases and J gave up 3 bases, with 22 bases separating them. CDR3 size: 17 residues. CDR3 sequence reads: CASSSSITQKGYYEQYF. CDR3 bases: TGTGCCAGCAGCTCCTCCATTACTCAGAAGGGGTACTACGAGCAGTACTTC.

This sequence joins TRBV5-6 and TRBJ2-7; 7 nucleotides align to TRBD1. The CDR3 extends over 13 amino acids. The junction had 3 bases not matched to a gene; V was cut back by 6 bases and J by 0 bases. Germline loops: CDR1 SGHDT, CDR2 YYEEEE. CDR3 protein: CASTTGVSYEQYF. Written as DNA, the CDR3 is TGTGCCAGCACCACAGGGGTCTCCTACGAGCAGTACTTC.

The V call is TRBV7-9, the J call TRBJ2-1; 9 bases match TRBD2. This CDR3 has 15 amino acids. Germline V lookup: CDR1 SEHNR, CDR2 FQNEAQ (reference sequence). J was trimmed by 4 bases and V by 7 bases; bases with no gene match: 8. The CDR3 loop reads CASTGGLAGYNEQFF. DNA for the CDR3: TGTGCCAGCACCGGAGGGCTAGCGGGATACAATGAGCAGTTCTTC.

V usage is TRBV10-2 and J usage is TRBJ2-2; D gene uncertain. With 8 bases removed from V and 4 bases from J, the gap between germline ends came to 14 bases. Germline V CDR1 and CDR2: WSHSY, SAAADI. The CDR3 has 14 residues. DNA of the CDR3: TGCGCCAGCCAAGATCTCAGCAGCACCGGGGAGCTGTTTTTT. It specifies CASQDLSSTGELFF.

This chain connects TRBV25-1 to TRBJ2-2; D is ambiguous. The CDR3 has 11 amino acids. Trimming stripped 8 bases from V and 2 bases from J, with 3 bases between. CDR1 and CDR2 from the germline V gene are MGHDK and SYGVNS. The CDR3 nucleotides read TGTGCCAGCCATAACACCGGGGAGCTGTTTTTT. Translated: CASHNTGELFF. Together with reference TRBV25-1 and TRBJ2-2, the CDR3 gives the full variable domain: EADIYQTPRYLVIGTGKKITLECSQTMGHDKMYWYQQDPGMELHLIHYSYGVNSTEKGDLSSESTVSRIRTEHFPLTLESARPSHTSQYLCASHNTGELFFGEGSRLTVL.

The J gene is TRBJ1-3, the V gene TRBV9, with D possibly being TRBD1 (5 bases). Looked up from germline, CDR1 is SGDLS and CDR2 is YYNGEE. This CDR3 has 14 amino acids. The V end was cut by 0 bases, the J end by 4 bases, with 8 bases between. For the CDR3, the DNA is TGTGCCAGCAGCGTAGAGGCAGGGGGAAACACCATATATTTT. Protein sequence: CASSVEAGGNTIYF.

This chain uses TRBV7-6 with TRBJ2-7, with D perhaps TRBD1 or TRBD2 (5 bases each). CDR1 SGHVS and CDR2 FNYEAQ come from the germline V gene. V was cut by 0 bases and J by 5 bases, with 14 bases left in between. The CDR3 is 15 amino acids. Written as DNA, the CDR3 is TGTGCCAGCAGCTTAGCGAGGGGCCCACCCGACGAGCAGTACTTC. It yields the protein CASSLARGPPDEQYF.

CDR3 bases: TGTGCCATCAGTGCGGGACAGGGGCTTACCGGGGAGCTGTTTTTT. Residues: CAISAGQGLTGELFF. This chain links TRBV10-3 with TRBJ2-2, with 10 bases matching TRBD1. The CDR3 loop spans 15 amino acids. CDR1 and CDR2 (germline): ENHRY, SYGVKD. With V trimmed by 4 bases and J by 5 bases, 4 bases remained unmatched.

The J gene is TRBJ2-7, the V gene TRBV5-1, with D maybe TRBD1 (9 bases). CDR1 and CDR2 from the germline V gene are SGHRS and YFSETQ. The CDR3 length is 15 residues. V lost 4 bases to trimming and J lost 2 bases, with 16 bases between them. The CDR3 region is CASSPGGTGTYEQYF. In DNA form, the CDR3 reads TGCGCCAGCAGCCCGGGGGGGACAGGGACCTACGAGCAGTACTTC.

This clone was counted a single time. The chain has TRBV5-1 and TRBJ1-4; no reliable D call. V lost 0 bases, J lost 8 bases, and 17 bases lay in between. The germline CDR1 and CDR2 sequences are SGHRS and YFSETQ. This CDR3 contains 16 residues. The CDR3 DNA is TGCGCCAGCAGCTTGGGGTCGACTCAAAATCGGGAAAAACTGTTTTTT. It codes for CASSLGSTQNREKLFF.

The rearrangement links TRBV11-2 to TRBJ2-1; TRBD1 aligns across 7 bases. Per germline, CDR1 SGHAT and CDR2 FQNNGV. J gave up 6 bases and V 2 bases, and 4 bases lay outside the gene matches. The CDR3 has 14 amino acids. CDR3 coding DNA: TGTGCCAGCAGCTTAACAGGGGTTTCCAATGAGCAGTTCTTC. Amino acids: CASSLTGVSNEQFF.

This CDR3 is CASSEIRLMNTEAFF. As DNA, the CDR3 is TGTGCCAGCAGTGAAATACGGCTTATGAACACTGAAGCTTTCTTT. J is TRBJ1-1 and V is TRBV2; D not certain. The germline V gene encodes CDR1 SNHLY and CDR2 FYNNEI. Between the trimmed V and J ends, which lost 2 bases and 0 bases, there was a span of 10 bases. This CDR3 spans 15 amino acids. The entire variable domain, with the rest obtained from reference TRBV2 and TRBJ1-1, is as follows: EPEVTQTPSHQVTQMGQEVILRCVPISNHLYFYWYRQILGQKVEFLVSFYNNEISEKSEIFDDQFSVERPDGSNFTLKIRSTKLEDSAMYFCASSEIRLMNTEAFFGQGTRLTVV.

Concerning this clone: Within the sample, other DNA sequences also encode this same CDR3. The chain uses TRBV10-2 and TRBJ1-5; no reliable D call. CDR1 is WSHSY and CDR2 is SAAADI in the germline V gene. The V gene lost 2 bases and the J gene lost 3 bases, with 5 bases spanning the gap. This CDR3 has 13 residues. CDR3 sequence reads: CASSEGNNQPQHF. The CDR3 DNA is TGCGCCAGCAGTGAGGGCAACAATCAGCCCCAGCATTTT.

This rearrangement joins TRBV10-1 to TRBJ2-3; 7 nucleotides agree with TRBD1. Germline V gives CDR1 WNHNN, CDR2 SYGVQD (reference sequence). J lost 2 bases, V lost 7 bases, and 6 bases had no gene match. This CDR3 has 14 amino acids. CDR3: CASTRDSNTDTQYF. The CDR3 nucleotides read TGCGCCAGCACTCGGGACAGCAACACAGATACGCAGTATTTT.

V and J are TRBV11-2 and TRBJ1-2; no definite D call. Germline values: CDR1 SGHAT, CDR2 FQNNGV. The CDR3 extends over 15 amino acids. With 0 bases removed from V and 5 bases from J, the gap between germline ends came to 13 bases. The CDR3 sequence is CASSLDLGKRYGYTF. In DNA, the CDR3 is TGTGCCAGCAGCTTAGATCTGGGGAAGAGGTATGGCTACACCTTC.

The chain carries TRBV11-3 and TRBJ2-7; D not resolved. V dropped 5 bases and J dropped 5 bases, with 19 bases sitting between them. CDR3 length equals 15 residues. Germline CDR1 is SGHNT and CDR2 is YENEEA. The CDR3 coding sequence is TGTGCCAGCAGCATATTGCCCCTCTTATACAACGAGCAGTACTTC. This codes for CASSILPLLYNEQYF.